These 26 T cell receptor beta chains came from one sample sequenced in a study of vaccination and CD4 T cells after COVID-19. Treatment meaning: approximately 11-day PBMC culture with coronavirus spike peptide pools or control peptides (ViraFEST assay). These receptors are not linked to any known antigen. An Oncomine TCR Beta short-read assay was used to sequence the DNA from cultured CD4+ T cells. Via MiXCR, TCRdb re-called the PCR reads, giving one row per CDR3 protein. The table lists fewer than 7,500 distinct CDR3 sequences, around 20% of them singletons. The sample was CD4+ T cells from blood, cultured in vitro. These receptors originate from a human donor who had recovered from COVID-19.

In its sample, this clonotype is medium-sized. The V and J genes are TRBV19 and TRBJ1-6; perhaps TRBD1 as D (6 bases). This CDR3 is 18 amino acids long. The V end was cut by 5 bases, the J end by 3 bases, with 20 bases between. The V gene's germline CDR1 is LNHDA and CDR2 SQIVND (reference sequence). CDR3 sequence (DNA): TGTGCCAGTAGTCGGGACATAGAGGAAGACGGCTATAATTCACCCCTCCACTTT. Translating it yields CASSRDIEEDGYNSPLHF.

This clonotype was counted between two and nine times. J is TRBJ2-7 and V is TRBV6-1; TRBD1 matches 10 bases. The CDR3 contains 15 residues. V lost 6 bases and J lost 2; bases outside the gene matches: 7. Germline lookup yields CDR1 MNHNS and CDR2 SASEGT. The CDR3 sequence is CASREGTGVTYEQYF. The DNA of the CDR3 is TGTGCCAGCAGGGAGGGGACAGGGGTTACCTACGAGCAGTACTTC.

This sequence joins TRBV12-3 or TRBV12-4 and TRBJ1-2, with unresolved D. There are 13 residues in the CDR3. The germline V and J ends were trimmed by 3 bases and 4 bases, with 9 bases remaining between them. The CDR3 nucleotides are TGTGCCAGCAGTTTCTCAGTTCTCTATGGCTACACCTTC. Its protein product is CASSFSVLYGYTF.

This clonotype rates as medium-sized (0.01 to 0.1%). CDR3 in amino acids: CASSLGRAGTLRETQYF. Here the CDR3 DNA reads TGTGCCAGCAGCTTAGGGAGGGCGGGCACATTAAGGGAGACCCAGTACTTC. The chain recombines TRBV7-2 with TRBJ2-5; tentatively, D is TRBD2 (6 bases). V shed 1 base and J shed 5 bases, with 20 bases lying between them. The CDR3 covers 17 residues. The germline V gene has CDR1 SGHTA and CDR2 FQGNSA.

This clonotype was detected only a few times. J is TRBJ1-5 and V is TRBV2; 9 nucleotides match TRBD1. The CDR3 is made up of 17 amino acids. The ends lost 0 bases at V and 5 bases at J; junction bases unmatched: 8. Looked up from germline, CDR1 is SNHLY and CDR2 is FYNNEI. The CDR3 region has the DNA TGTGCCAGCAGTGAAGCTTCCGGGACAGGGAGCGATCAGCCCCAGCATTTT. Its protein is CASSEASGTGSDQPQHF.

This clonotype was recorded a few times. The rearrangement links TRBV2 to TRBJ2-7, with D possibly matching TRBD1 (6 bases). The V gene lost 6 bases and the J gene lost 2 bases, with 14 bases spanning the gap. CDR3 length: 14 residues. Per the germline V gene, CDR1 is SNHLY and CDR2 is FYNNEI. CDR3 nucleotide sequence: TGTGCCAGCAGGTCAGGGGCCTTTACCTACGAGCAGTACTTC. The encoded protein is CASRSGAFTYEQYF.

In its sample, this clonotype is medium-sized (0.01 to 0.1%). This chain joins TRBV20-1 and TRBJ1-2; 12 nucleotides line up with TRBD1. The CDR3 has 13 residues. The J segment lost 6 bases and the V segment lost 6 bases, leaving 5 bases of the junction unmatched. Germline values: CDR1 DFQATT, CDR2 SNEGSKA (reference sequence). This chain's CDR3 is CSAAGTGGHGYTF. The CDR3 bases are TGCAGTGCAGCCGGGACAGGGGGCCATGGCTACACCTTC.

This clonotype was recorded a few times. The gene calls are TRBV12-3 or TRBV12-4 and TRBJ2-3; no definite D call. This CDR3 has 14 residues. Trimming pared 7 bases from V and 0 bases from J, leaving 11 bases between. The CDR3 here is CASTSFLSTDTQYF. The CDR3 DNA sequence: TGTGCCAGCACCTCCTTCTTAAGCACAGATACGCAGTATTTT.

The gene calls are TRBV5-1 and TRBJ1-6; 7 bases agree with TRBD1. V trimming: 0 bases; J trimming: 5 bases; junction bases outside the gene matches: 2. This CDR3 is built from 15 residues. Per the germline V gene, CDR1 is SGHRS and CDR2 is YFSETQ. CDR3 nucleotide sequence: TGCGCCAGCAGCTTGGGGGACAGTCATAATTCACCCCTCCACTTT. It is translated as CASSLGDSHNSPLHF.

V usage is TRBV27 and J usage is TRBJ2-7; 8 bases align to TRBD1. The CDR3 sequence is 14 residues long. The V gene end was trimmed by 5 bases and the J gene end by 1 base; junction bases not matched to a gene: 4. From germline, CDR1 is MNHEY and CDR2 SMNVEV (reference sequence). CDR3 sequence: CASSQDRASYEQYF. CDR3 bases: TGTGCCAGCAGTCAGGACAGGGCTTCCTACGAGCAGTACTTC.

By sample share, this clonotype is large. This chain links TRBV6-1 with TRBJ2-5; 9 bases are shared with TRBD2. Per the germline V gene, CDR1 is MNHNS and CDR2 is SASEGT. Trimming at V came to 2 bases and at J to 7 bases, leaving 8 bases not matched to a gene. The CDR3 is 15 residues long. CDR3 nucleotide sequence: TGTGCCAGCAGTGAATTGCGGGAGGGGTATATGACCCAGTACTTC. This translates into CASSELREGYMTQYF.

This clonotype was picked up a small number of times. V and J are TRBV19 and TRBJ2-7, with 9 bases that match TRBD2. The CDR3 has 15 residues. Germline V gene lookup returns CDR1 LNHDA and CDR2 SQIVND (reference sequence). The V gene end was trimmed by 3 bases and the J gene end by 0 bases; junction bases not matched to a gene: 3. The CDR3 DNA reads TGTGCCAGTAGTATCGCTAGCGGGGTCTCCTACGAGCAGTACTTC. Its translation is CASSIASGVSYEQYF.

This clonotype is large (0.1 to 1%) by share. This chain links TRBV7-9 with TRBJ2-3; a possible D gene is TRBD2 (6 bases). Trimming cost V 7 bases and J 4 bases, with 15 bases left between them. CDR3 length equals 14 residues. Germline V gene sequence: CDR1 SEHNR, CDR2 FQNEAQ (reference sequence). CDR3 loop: CASISGGGADTQYF. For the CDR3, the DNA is TGTGCCAGCATCTCCGGGGGAGGAGCAGATACGCAGTATTTT.

In nucleotides, the CDR3 is TGTGCCAGCAGCTTGTCGCCCGGGGTCTTGAGCACAGATACGCAGTATTTT. Translation: CASSLSPGVLSTDTQYF. J is TRBJ2-3 and V is TRBV7-2; tentative D call: TRBD2 (5 bases). The V gene's germline CDR1 is SGHTA and CDR2 FQGNSA. This CDR3 is built from 17 residues. With 3 bases removed from V and 0 bases from J, the gap between germline ends came to 16 bases.

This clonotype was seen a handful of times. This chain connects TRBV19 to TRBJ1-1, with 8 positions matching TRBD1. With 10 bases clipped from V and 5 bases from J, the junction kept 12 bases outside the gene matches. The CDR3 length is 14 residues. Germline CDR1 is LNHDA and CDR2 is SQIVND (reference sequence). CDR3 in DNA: TGTGCCACCATCCGAGGACAGGGAGAAACTGAAGCTTTCTTT. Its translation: CATIRGQGETEAFF.

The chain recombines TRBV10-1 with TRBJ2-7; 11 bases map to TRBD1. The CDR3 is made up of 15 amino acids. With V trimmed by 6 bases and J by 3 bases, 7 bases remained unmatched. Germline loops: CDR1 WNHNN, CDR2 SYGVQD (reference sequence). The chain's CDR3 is CASSEAGTGGYEQYF. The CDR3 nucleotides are TGCGCCAGCAGCGAAGCCGGGACAGGGGGCTACGAGCAGTACTTC.

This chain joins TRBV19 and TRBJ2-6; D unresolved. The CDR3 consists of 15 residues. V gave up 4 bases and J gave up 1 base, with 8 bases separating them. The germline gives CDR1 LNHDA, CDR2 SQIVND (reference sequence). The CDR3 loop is CASSTYLSGANVLTF. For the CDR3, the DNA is TGTGCCAGTAGTACGTACCTGTCTGGGGCCAACGTCCTGACTTTC.

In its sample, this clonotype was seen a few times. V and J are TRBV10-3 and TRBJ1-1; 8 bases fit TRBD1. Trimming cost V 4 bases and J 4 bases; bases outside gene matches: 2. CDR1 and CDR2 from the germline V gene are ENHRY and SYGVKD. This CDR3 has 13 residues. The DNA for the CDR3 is TGTGCCATCAGTGTAGACAGGGGCACTGAAGCTTTCTTT. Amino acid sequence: CAISVDRGTEAFF.

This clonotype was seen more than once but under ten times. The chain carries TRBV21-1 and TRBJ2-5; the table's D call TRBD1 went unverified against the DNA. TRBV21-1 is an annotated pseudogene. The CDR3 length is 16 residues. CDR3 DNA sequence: TGTGCCAGCAGCAAAGCGCCTGCTAGGGGACAAGAGACCCAGTACTTC. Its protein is CASSKAPARGQETQYF.

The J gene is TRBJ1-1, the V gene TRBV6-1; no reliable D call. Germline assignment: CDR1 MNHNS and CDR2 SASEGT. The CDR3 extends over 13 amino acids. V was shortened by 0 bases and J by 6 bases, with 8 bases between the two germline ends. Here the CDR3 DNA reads TGTGCCAGCAGTGAAGCGGCGAGGGCTGAAGCTTTCTTT. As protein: CASSEAARAEAFF.

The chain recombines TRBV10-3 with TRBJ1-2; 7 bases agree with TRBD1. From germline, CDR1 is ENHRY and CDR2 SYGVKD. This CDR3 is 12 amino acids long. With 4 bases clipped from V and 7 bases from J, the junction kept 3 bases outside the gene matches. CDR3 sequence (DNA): TGTGCCATCAGTGGGGAGGGGGCTGGCTACACCTTC. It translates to CAISGEGAGYTF.

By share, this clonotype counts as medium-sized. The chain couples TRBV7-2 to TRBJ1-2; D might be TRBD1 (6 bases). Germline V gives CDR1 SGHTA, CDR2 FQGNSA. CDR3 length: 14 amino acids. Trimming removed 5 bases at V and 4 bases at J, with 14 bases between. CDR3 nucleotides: TGTGCCAGCAGCCCGGACAGATCCATCTATGGCTACACCTTC. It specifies CASSPDRSIYGYTF.

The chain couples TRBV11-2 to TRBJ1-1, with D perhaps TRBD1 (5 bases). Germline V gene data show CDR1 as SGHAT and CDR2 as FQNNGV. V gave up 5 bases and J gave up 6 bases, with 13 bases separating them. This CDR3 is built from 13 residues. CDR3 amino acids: CASSPMGLPEAFF. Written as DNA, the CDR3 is TGTGCCAGCAGCCCCATGGGGCTTCCTGAAGCTTTCTTT.

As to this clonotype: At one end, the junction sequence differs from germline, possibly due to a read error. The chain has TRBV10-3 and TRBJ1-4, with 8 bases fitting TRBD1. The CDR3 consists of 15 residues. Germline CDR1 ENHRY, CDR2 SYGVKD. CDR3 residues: CAISEPGQGNEKLLF. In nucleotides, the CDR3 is TGTGCCATCAGTGAGCCTGGACAGGGCAATGAAAAACTGCTTTTT.

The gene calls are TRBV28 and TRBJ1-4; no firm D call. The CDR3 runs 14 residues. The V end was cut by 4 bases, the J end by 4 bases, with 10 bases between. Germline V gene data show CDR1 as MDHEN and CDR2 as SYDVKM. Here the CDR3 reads CASSYRQVNEKLFF. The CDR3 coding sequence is TGTGCCAGCAGTTATAGGCAGGTTAATGAAAAACTGTTTTTT.

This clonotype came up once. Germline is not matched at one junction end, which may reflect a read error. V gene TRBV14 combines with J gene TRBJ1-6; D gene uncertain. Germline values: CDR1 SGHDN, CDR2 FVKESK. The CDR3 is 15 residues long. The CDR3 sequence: CSSSQGIRTNSPLHF. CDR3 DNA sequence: TGTTCCAGCAGCCAAGGGATCCGGACCAATTCACCCCTCCACTTT.